What follows are 7 T cell receptor beta chains derived from one specimen sequenced in a study of alternative splicing in chronic myeloid leukemia remission. Documented time point: chronic-phase CML before TKI therapy (screening/day 1). Libraries were built from poly-A-enriched mRNA from approximately 0.92 ug total RNA. TCRdb reprocessed the bulk RNA-seq reads, keeping one entry per CDR3 protein, no DNA. This table holds 50 to 70 distinct CDR3 sequences. Here the sequenced sample was PBMCs or total blood leukocytes (not recorded which), taken at diagnosis. The source is an adult with chronic myeloid leukemia.

The chain has TRBV10-3 and TRBJ2-7; TCRdb calls TRBD2, which cannot be checked without DNA. Germline V gene data show CDR1 as ENHRY and CDR2 as SYGVKD. The CDR3 sequence is 13 residues long. CDR3 sequence: CAISDRAEGEQYF.

The gene calls are TRBV4-1 and TRBJ2-1; lacking DNA, the TRBD2 call made by TCRdb goes unchecked. There are 16 residues in the CDR3. Germline V gives CDR1 MGHRA, CDR2 YSYEKL. CDR3 sequence: CASSQVSLGSGNEQFF.

J is TRBJ1-4 and V is TRBV11-2. The V gene's germline CDR1 is SGHAT and CDR2 FQNNGV. This CDR3 has 15 residues. This CDR3 is CASSLGQGSNEKLFF. Full variable domain (outside the CDR3, taken from reference TRBV11-2 and TRBJ1-4): EAGVAQSPRYKIIEKRQSVAFWCNPISGHATLYWYQQILGQGPKLLIQFQNNGVVDDSQLPKDRFSAERLKGVDSTLKIQPAKLEDSAVYLCASSLGQGSNEKLFFGSGTQLSVL.

This chain links TRBV19 with TRBJ2-7; no DNA is available, so the TRBD1 call from TCRdb remains unchecked. Germline loops: CDR1 LNHDA, CDR2 SQIVND (reference sequence). This CDR3 has 12 amino acids. The CDR3 here is CASRGDSYEQYF.

The chain uses TRBV9 and TRBJ2-1. CDR3 length: 14 residues. CDR1 is SGDLS, CDR2 YYNGEE, per germline. This chain's CDR3 is CASSVATTYNEQFF.

This clonotype has a single count. The chain is built from TRBV7-8 and TRBJ1-2. The CDR3 spans 15 residues. Germline assignment: CDR1 SGHVS and CDR2 FQNEAQ. The CDR3 is CASSATGGANYGNTF.

The rearrangement uses TRBV6-4 and TRBJ2-1; TCRdb picks TRBD2, but there is no DNA to check that call. The CDR3 is 15 amino acids. Germline-derived CDR1 and CDR2 are MRHNA and SNTAGT. The CDR3 reads CASSDFSGRLNEQFF.